This T cell receptor (beta chain) was profiled in a study of blood T cell repertoires in COVID-19. The protocol was immunoSEQ multiplex PCR, while the TCRdb copy is restricted to in-frame clones and leaves out a portion. Altogether over 110,000 clones are present, 75% to 90% being singletons, with the ten largest covering about 4%. All enrollees were roughly 18 to 95 years old and from about 25 US areas. Unmatched junction bases numbered 7, after V lost 7 bases and J lost 5 bases. The CDR3 has 14 amino acids. Germline assignment: CDR1 MNHEY and CDR2 SVGAGI. The rearrangement joins TRBV6-5 to TRBJ1-1; 10 bases are shared with TRBD1. The receptor was derived from a man over 45 in a cohort exposed to, infected with or recovered from COVID-19 (not recorded which). What was sequenced was PBMCs or T cells enriched from blood (not recorded which). Here the CDR3 reads CASKPGQGRTEAFF. The CDR3 DNA follows: TGTGCCAGCAAACCGGGACAGGGGAGGACTGAAGCTTTCTTT.